This T cell receptor (beta chain) was sequenced in a study of T cells in Graves' hyperthyroidism and ophthalmopathy. The CDR3 regions of TCR beta were amplified from RNA transcripts. In the first-round RT-PCR of the TCR CDR3, the HTBI primer set was used. Each CDR3 protein is one row after TCRdb ran MiXCR on the multiplex PCR reads. Among about 660,000 distinct CDR3 sequences, 45% were seen once, and the ten largest hold 6.5% to 9%. CDR3 length: 14 amino acids. V shed 3 bases and J shed 3 bases, with 14 bases lying between them. Germline CDR1 reads SQVTM; CDR2 reads ANQGSEA. The sample holds one count of this clonotype.

This receptor was identified in an adult man with Graves' disease, either hyperthyroidism or ophthalmopathy (not recorded which). The genes are TRBV29-1 and TRBJ1-2; a weak D match, TRBD1 (6 bases). Sequenced material: peripheral blood or thyroid tissue (not recorded which). This CDR3 reads CSVEERPGDYGYTF. In DNA, the CDR3 is TGCAGCGTTGAGGAGAGGCCAGGGGACTATGGCTACACCTTC.